This T cell receptor beta chain derives from a study of cytomegalovirus exposure and HLA in healthy donors. Findings and limits, study-wide: The authors listed 164 TCR beta chains as cytomegalovirus-associated. A few CMV-associated chains proved CMV antigen-specific in vitro.

Sequenced by immunoSEQ multiplex PCR; TCRdb stores in-frame clones only, minus some. This table holds around 250,000 clones, around 89% found once. With regard to this clone: Its target is unknown.

CDR1 MNHEY and CDR2 SMNVEV come from the germline V gene (reference sequence). There are 16 residues in the CDR3. V lost 5 bases and J 1 base, leaving 17 bases between the germline ends. Sequencing was carried out using PBMCs. This TCR derives from a woman aged 18 to 35 in good health and CMV-seronegative. The V call is TRBV27, the J call TRBJ1-1, with a tentative D call TRBD1 (6 bases). Here the CDR3 reads CASSPIRTVPNTEAFF. DNA for the CDR3: TGTGCCAGCAGTCCAATCCGGACAGTTCCGAACACTGAAGCTTTCTTT.